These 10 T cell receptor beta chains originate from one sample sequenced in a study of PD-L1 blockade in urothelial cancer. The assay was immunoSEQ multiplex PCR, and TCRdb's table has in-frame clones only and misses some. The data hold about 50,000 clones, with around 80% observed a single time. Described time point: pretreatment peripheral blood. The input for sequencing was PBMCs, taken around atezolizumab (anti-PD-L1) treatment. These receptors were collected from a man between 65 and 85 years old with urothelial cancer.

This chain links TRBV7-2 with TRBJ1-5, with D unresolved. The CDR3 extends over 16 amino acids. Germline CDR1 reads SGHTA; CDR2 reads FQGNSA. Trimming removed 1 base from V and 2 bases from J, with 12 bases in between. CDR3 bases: TGTGCCAGCAGCTTAGGCCCTCCCGGGGGCAATCAGCCCCAGCATTTT. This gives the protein CASSLGPPGGNQPQHF.

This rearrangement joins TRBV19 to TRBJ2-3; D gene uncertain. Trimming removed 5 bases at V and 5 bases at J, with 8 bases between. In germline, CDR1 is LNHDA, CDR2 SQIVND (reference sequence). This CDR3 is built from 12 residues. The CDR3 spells CASSLRGDTQYF. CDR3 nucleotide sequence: TGTGCCAGTAGTCTACGAGGAGATACGCAGTATTTT.

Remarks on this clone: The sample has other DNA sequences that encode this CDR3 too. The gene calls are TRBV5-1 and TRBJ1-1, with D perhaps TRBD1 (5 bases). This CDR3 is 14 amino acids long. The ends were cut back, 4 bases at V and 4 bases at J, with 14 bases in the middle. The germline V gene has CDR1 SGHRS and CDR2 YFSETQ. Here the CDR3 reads CASSTGGRGTEAFF. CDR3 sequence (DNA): TGCGCCAGCAGCACCGGCGGGAGGGGCACTGAAGCTTTCTTT.

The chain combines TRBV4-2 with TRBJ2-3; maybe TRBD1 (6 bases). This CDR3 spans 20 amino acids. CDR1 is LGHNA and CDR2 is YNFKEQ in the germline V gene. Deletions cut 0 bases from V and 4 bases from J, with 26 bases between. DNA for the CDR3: TGTGCCAGCAGCCAAGATAGTCGCCTTTCGGGACATGGGTCTTCAGATACGCAGTATTTT. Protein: CASSQDSRLSGHGSSDTQYF.

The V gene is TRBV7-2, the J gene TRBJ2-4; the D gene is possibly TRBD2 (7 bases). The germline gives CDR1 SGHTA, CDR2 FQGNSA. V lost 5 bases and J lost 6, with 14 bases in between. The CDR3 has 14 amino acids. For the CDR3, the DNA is TGTGCCAGCAGCCCGGGGGGCCCAGGAAACATTCAGTACTTC. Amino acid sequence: CASSPGGPGNIQYF.

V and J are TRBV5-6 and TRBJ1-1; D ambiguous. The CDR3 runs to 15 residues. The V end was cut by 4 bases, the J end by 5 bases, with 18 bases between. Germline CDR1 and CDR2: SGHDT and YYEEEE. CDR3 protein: CASSLAGQSGTEAFF. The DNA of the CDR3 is TGTGCCAGCAGCCTGGCCGGTCAGTCGGGGACTGAAGCTTTCTTT.

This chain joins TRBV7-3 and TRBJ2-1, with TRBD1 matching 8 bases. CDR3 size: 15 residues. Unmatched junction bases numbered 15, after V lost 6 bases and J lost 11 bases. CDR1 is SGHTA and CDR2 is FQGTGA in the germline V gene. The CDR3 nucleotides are TGTGCCAGCAGTTATGGGCAGGGGGCGCTAACAAAGCAGTTCTTC. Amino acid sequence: CASSYGQGALTKQFF. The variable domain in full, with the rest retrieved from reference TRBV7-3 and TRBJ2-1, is GAGVSQTPSNKVTEKGKYVELRCDPISGHTALYWYRQSLGQGPEFLIYFQGTGAADDSGLPNDRFFAVRPEGSVSTLKIQRTERGDSAVYLCASSYGQGALTKQFFGPGTRLTVL.

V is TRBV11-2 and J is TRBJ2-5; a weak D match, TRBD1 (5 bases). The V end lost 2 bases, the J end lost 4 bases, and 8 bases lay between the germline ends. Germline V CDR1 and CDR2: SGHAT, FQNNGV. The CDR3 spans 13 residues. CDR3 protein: CASSLQGGETQYF. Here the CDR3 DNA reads TGTGCCAGCAGCTTACAGGGCGGAGAGACCCAGTACTTC. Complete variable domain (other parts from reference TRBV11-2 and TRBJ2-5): EAGVAQSPRYKIIEKRQSVAFWCNPISGHATLYWYQQILGQGPKLLIQFQNNGVVDDSQLPKDRFSAERLKGVDSTLKIQPAKLEDSAVYLCASSLQGGETQYFGPGTRLLVL.

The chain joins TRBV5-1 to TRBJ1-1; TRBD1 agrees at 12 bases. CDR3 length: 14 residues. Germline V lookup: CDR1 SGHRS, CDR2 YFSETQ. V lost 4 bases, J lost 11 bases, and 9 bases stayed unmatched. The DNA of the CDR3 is TGCGCCAGCAGCGTCCCGGGACAGGGGGCTTCGGCTTTCTTT. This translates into CASSVPGQGASAFF.

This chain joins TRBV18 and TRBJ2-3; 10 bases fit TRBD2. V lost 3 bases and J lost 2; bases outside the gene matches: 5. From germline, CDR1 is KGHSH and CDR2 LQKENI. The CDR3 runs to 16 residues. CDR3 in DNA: TGTGCCAGCTCACCCGTAGCGGGAGGACTCACAGATACGCAGTATTTT. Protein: CASSPVAGGLTDTQYF.